Following are 21 T cell receptor beta chains from one sample sequenced in a study of blood T cell repertoires in COVID-19. Generated by immunoSEQ multiplex PCR, the TCRdb table keeps only in-frame clones and is missing some. This sample has about 670,000 clones, with around 89% found just once. Sequencing used peripheral blood. Source of these receptors: a woman between 18 and 30 years old with acute or convalescent COVID-19.

This clone was observed a few times. The same CDR3 arises from other DNA sequences in this sample as well. The chain combines TRBV6-4 with TRBJ2-2; D unresolved. The V gene's germline CDR1 is MRHNA and CDR2 SNTAGT. The CDR3 is made up of 13 amino acids. V gave up 0 bases and J gave up 5 bases, with 4 bases separating them. DNA for the CDR3: TGTGCCAGCAGTGACTCGAGTACCGGGGAGCTGTTTTTT. Translated: CASSDSSTGELFF.

This rearrangement joins TRBV5-1 to TRBJ1-6; no clear D gene. CDR3 size: 15 residues. The V and J ends lost 0 bases and 3 bases respectively, with 7 bases between them. Germline CDR1 reads SGHRS; CDR2 reads YFSETQ. This CDR3 reads CASSLVQNYNSPLHF. The CDR3 DNA is TGCGCCAGCAGCTTGGTCCAGAACTATAATTCACCCCTCCACTTT.

The chain combines TRBV6-5 with TRBJ1-1; D unclear. The CDR3 is made up of 13 amino acids. V lost 6 bases and J lost 0, with 8 bases in between. Germline-derived CDR1 and CDR2 are MNHEY and SVGAGI. The CDR3 region is CASRHDMNTEAFF. The DNA for the CDR3 is TGTGCCAGCAGGCACGACATGAACACTGAAGCTTTCTTT.

J is TRBJ1-1 and V is TRBV29-1; no reliable D call. V was pared by 7 bases and J by 8 bases, with 11 bases between. The CDR3 length is 10 residues. Germline values: CDR1 SQVTM, CDR2 ANQGSEA. CDR3 DNA sequence: TGCAGCGGACGGACGGGAGAAGCTTTCTTT. Protein: CSGRTGEAFF.

The rearrangement joins TRBV19 to TRBJ1-2; a possible D gene is TRBD1 (6 bases). CDR1 and CDR2 from the germline V gene are LNHDA and SQIVND (reference sequence). The CDR3 loop spans 14 amino acids. V lost 5 bases and J lost 4, with 14 bases in between. CDR3 region: CASSSLQGLYGYTF. The CDR3 DNA reads TGTGCCAGTAGTTCGCTCCAGGGGCTCTATGGCTACACCTTC.

The V call is TRBV27, the J call TRBJ1-2; 7 positions agree with TRBD1. Germline lookup yields CDR1 MNHEY and CDR2 SMNVEV (reference sequence). The CDR3 sequence is 15 residues long. The junction had 13 bases not matched to a gene; V was cut back by 4 bases and J by 8 bases. The CDR3 DNA reads TGTGCCAGCAGTTCTGACAGGGAAGCCTTCTCCGGCTACACCTTC. This encodes CASSSDREAFSGYTF.

The J gene is TRBJ1-1, the V gene TRBV20-1, with a weak D call TRBD1 (6 bases). CDR3 length: 11 amino acids. Looked up from germline, CDR1 is DFQATT and CDR2 is SNEGSKA (reference sequence). V lost 6 bases, J lost 8 bases, and 13 bases lay in between. CDR3 loop: CSARGLEEAFF. The CDR3 coding sequence is TGCAGTGCAAGGGGGTTAGAAGAAGCTTTCTTT.

The genes are TRBV7-9 and TRBJ1-6, with D perhaps matching TRBD1 (5 bases). CDR3 length: 15 residues. CDR1 and CDR2 (germline): SEHNR, FQNEAQ (reference sequence). Trimming stripped 0 bases from V and 7 bases from J, with 10 bases between. The CDR3 loop reads CASSLAEGRNSPLHF. The CDR3 bases are TGTGCCAGCAGCTTAGCGGAGGGGCGGAATTCACCCCTCCACTTT. The complete variable domain, with remaining parts taken from reference TRBV7-9 and TRBJ1-6, reads DTGVSQNPRHKITKRGQNVTFRCDPISEHNRLYWYRQTLGQGPEFLTYFQNEAQLEKSRLLSDRFSAERPKGSFSTLEIQRTEQGDSAMYLCASSLAEGRNSPLHFGNGTRLTVT.

This chain joins TRBV19 and TRBJ2-1; D remains unclear. The CDR3 has 13 residues. CDR1 and CDR2 (germline): LNHDA, SQIVND (reference sequence). The V gene lost 5 bases and the J gene lost 5 bases, with 10 bases spanning the gap. The CDR3: CASSWAINNEQFF. CDR3 DNA: TGTGCCAGTAGTTGGGCCATCAACAATGAGCAGTTCTTC. Using reference TRBV19 and TRBJ2-1 for the parts outside the CDR3, the full variable domain is DGGITQSPKYLFRKEGQNVTLSCEQNLNHDAMYWYRQDPGQGLRLIYYSQIVNDFQKGDIAEGYSVSREKKESFPLTVTSAQKNPTAFYLCASSWAINNEQFFGPGTRLTVL.

CDR3 nucleotides: TGTGCCAGCAGTTACTGCCCCGGGACAGCCTGTGGCTACACCTTC. Its protein product is CASSYCPGTACGYTF. The chain uses TRBV6-5 and TRBJ1-2, with 7 bases that match TRBD1. Germline CDR1 and CDR2: MNHEY and SVGAGI. After removal of 1 base from V and 7 bases from J, the junction contained 9 bases not matched to a gene. The CDR3 sequence is 15 residues long.

J is TRBJ2-7 and V is TRBV4-3; possibly TRBD2 for D (7 bases). Per the germline V gene, CDR1 is LGHNA and CDR2 is YSLEER. This CDR3 contains 15 residues. V lost 3 bases to trimming and J lost 2 bases, with 14 bases between them. CDR3 protein: CASSHNRGGPYEQYF. CDR3 coding DNA: TGCGCCAGCAGCCACAATAGGGGGGGACCCTACGAGCAGTACTTC.

Only one count was recorded for this clone. This chain joins TRBV5-6 and TRBJ1-6; D perhaps matches TRBD1 (6 bases). Germline V CDR1 and CDR2: SGHDT, YYEEEE. The CDR3 has 16 amino acids. Trimming shortened V by 2 bases and J by 7 bases, and 16 bases separated the two germline ends. The CDR3 nucleotides read TGTGCCAGCAGCTTCGGACAGCTCAGGGGAAATTCACCCCTCCACTTT. Residues: CASSFGQLRGNSPLHF.

V gene TRBV6-5 combines with J gene TRBJ2-5, with TRBD1 as a possible D gene (6 bases). V gave up 8 bases and J gave up 2 bases, with 12 bases separating them. The CDR3 extends over 13 amino acids. The germline V gene encodes CDR1 MNHEY and CDR2 SVGAGI. The CDR3 here is CASDRTEQETQYF. DNA of the CDR3: TGTGCCAGCGACAGGACAGAACAAGAGACCCAGTACTTC.

J is TRBJ2-7 and V is TRBV5-1; 8 bases agree with TRBD2. V was pared by 3 bases and J by 2 bases, with 4 bases of the junction left unmatched. The V gene's germline CDR1 is SGHRS and CDR2 YFSETQ. The CDR3 spans 14 residues. The CDR3 sequence: CASSSSGGPYEQYF. CDR3 coding DNA: TGCGCCAGCAGCTCGTCGGGGGGGCCCTACGAGCAGTACTTC.

V and J are TRBV6-6 and TRBJ1-1, with TRBD1 matching over 7 bases. This CDR3 is built from 15 residues. The V and J ends lost 0 bases and 5 bases, in that order; junction bases with no gene match: 6. Looked up from germline, CDR1 is MNHNY and CDR2 is SVGAGI (reference sequence). The CDR3 DNA reads as TGTGCCAGCAGTTACTCGAGGCAGGGGGGAACTGAAGCTTTCTTT. Encoded protein: CASSYSRQGGTEAFF.

The chain recombines TRBV9 with TRBJ2-2; unclear D gene. The ends were cut back, 2 bases at V and 4 bases at J, with 9 bases in the middle. Germline V gene lookup returns CDR1 SGDLS and CDR2 YYNGEE. The CDR3 sequence is 14 residues long. The CDR3: CASSVQVRTGELFF. The DNA of the CDR3 is TGTGCCAGCAGCGTTCAGGTGCGCACCGGGGAGCTGTTTTTT.

This sequence joins TRBV7-2 and TRBJ1-1, with D perhaps matching TRBD1 (5 bases). Germline V lookup: CDR1 SGHTA, CDR2 FQGNSA. This CDR3 is 15 amino acids long. Trimming stripped 1 base from V and 0 bases from J, with 9 bases between. CDR3 sequence: CASSLGGHLNTEAFF. CDR3 coding DNA: TGTGCCAGCAGCTTAGGCGGACACCTGAACACTGAAGCTTTCTTT.

V and J are TRBV12-5 and TRBJ1-5; TRBD1 matches 9 bases. The CDR3 loop spans 17 amino acids. From germline, CDR1 is LGHNT and CDR2 FRNRAP. V lost 4 bases to trimming and J lost 2 bases; unmatched junction nucleotides: 9. CDR3 sequence (DNA): TGTGCTAGTGGTTCTGGAGTACAGGGGGCGGGCAATCAGCCCCAGCATTTT. It specifies CASGSGVQGAGNQPQHF.

The genes are TRBV6-1 and TRBJ1-1; the match to TRBD1 covers 7 bases. The CDR3 spans 15 residues. Germline V gene data show CDR1 as MNHNS and CDR2 as SASEGT. Trimming removed 2 bases from V and 3 bases from J; junction bases left unmatched: 6. CDR3 region: CASSELGGVDTEAFF. CDR3 nucleotide sequence: TGTGCCAGCAGTGAACTAGGGGGCGTGGACACTGAAGCTTTCTTT.

The rearrangement joins TRBV5-8 to TRBJ2-6; D might be TRBD2 (6 bases). The CDR3 runs to 14 residues. The germline gives CDR1 SGHTS, CDR2 YDEGEE. Trimming left V 6 bases short and J 8 bases short, with 15 bases between. Written as DNA, the CDR3 is TGTGCCAGCAAATCGGGACTGTCCTCCAACGTCCTGACTTTC. Amino acid sequence: CASKSGLSSNVLTF.

The V gene is TRBV12-5, the J gene TRBJ1-2, with D unresolved. This CDR3 comprises 14 residues. The germline V gene encodes CDR1 LGHNT and CDR2 FRNRAP. The V end lost 2 bases, the J end lost 3 bases, and 10 bases lay between the germline ends. This chain's CDR3 is CASGLPGVDYGYTF. For the CDR3, the DNA is TGTGCTAGTGGTTTGCCGGGAGTTGACTATGGCTACACCTTC.